This TCR beta chain was recovered during a study of blood T cell repertoires in COVID-19. Study overall: Samples came from the United States, Italy and Spain, spanning acute and convalescent COVID-19.

CDR3 length equals 13 residues. V lost 4 bases and J lost 7, with 13 bases in between. Per the study methods: Estimates of nucleated cell counts were drawn from the amplification of reference gene primers. Generated by immunoSEQ multiplex PCR, the TCRdb table keeps only in-frame clones and is missing some. Clone size and V and J calls were adopted from that table, with D and trimming inferred from the DNA. This sample has 250,000 or so clones, with roughly 80% found just once. The cohort comprised adults aged roughly 18 to 95 years residing in some 24 US areas. During the 2 weeks before they entered the study, exposed participants had met someone with a PCR-confirmed or clinician-diagnosed COVID-19 case.

The TCR originated in a woman aged 35 to 49 who had been exposed to COVID-19. The specimen sequenced was PBMCs or T cells enriched from blood (not recorded which). The chain recombines TRBV12-3 or TRBV12-4 with TRBJ1-2; possible D gene TRBD1, 6 bases. The CDR3 region is CASSSNRVSGYTF. The DNA of the CDR3 is TGTGCCAGCAGTTCTAACAGGGTCTCTGGCTACACCTTC.